One and the same sample provided the 14 T cell receptor beta chains below, sequenced in a study of blood T cells in healthy people across ages. Together with a sample-barcoded 5' primer, a J-beta primer mix was included in a second PCR lasting roughly 7 to 11 cycles. MiXCR, run by TCRdb on the 5' RACE reads, gives a single entry per CDR3 protein. The sample lists roughly 570,000 distinct CDR3 sequences, 27% occurring once. The sequencing sample was made of blood. The origin of the receptors is a woman aged 70 to 79 in good health.

The J gene is TRBJ2-2, the V gene TRBV6-1; D might be TRBD1 (5 bases). V was shortened by 3 bases and J by 1 base, with 9 bases between the two germline ends. CDR1 MNHNS and CDR2 SASEGT come from the germline V gene. This CDR3 contains 15 residues. CDR3 in amino acids: CASSDPTGNTGELFF. The CDR3 DNA reads as TGTGCCAGCAGTGACCCCACAGGGAACACCGGGGAGCTGTTTTTT.

The gene calls are TRBV6-5 and TRBJ2-5; either TRBD1 or TRBD2 may supply D (6 bases each). The V gene's germline CDR1 is MNHEY and CDR2 SVGAGI. The CDR3 is 20 amino acids. V was cut by 0 bases and J by 1 base, with 24 bases left in between. The CDR3 region has the DNA TGTGCCAGCAGTTACTCGACCCCCAGGGGACATGGAGGGGCCCAAGAGACCCAGTACTTC. Amino acid sequence: CASSYSTPRGHGGAQETQYF.

This clonotype was recorded a few times. The chain recombines TRBV11-2 with TRBJ2-3; no clear D gene. The V end lost 3 bases, the J end lost 8 bases, and 6 bases lay between the germline ends. The V gene's germline CDR1 is SGHAT and CDR2 FQNNGV. The CDR3 covers 11 residues. For the CDR3, the DNA is TGTGCCAGCAGCTTTCGAAGTACGCAGTATTTT. The encoded protein is CASSFRSTQYF.

The chain combines TRBV12-3 or TRBV12-4 with TRBJ2-1; D may be TRBD2 (5 bases). V lost 7 bases to trimming and J lost 0 bases, with 7 bases between them. The CDR3 runs to 13 residues. CDR3 sequence reads: CASNRGSYNEQFF. The CDR3 bases are TGTGCCAGCAACCGGGGCTCCTACAATGAGCAGTTCTTC.

The chain combines TRBV7-3 with TRBJ2-3; a possible D gene is TRBD2 (7 bases). Trimming removed 3 bases from V and 1 base from J, with 11 bases in between. The CDR3 runs to 15 residues. CDR1 is SGHTA and CDR2 is FQGTGA in the germline V gene. DNA of the CDR3: TGTGCCAGCAGCTTTGACGGGGGGCGCACAGATACGCAGTATTTT. Translated: CASSFDGGRTDTQYF.

This rearrangement joins TRBV4-2 to TRBJ2-5; 9 bases match TRBD2. Per germline, CDR1 LGHNA and CDR2 YNFKEQ. The CDR3 totals 16 residues. Trimming cost V 4 bases and J 5 bases; bases outside gene matches: 11. CDR3 coding DNA: TGTGCCAGCAGCCCCGTTGTGGGCGGGGGGGCGGAGACCCAGTACTTC. Translation: CASSPVVGGGAETQYF.

V is TRBV5-1 and J is TRBJ2-3; 8 bases align to TRBD2. The CDR3 length is 16 residues. The V gene's germline CDR1 is SGHRS and CDR2 YFSETQ. Trimming removed 1 base from V and 6 bases from J; junction bases left unmatched: 10. CDR3 sequence: CASSLKRGGHMDTQYF. DNA for the CDR3: TGCGCCAGCAGCTTGAAACGGGGGGGGCACATGGATACGCAGTATTTT.

This clonotype was detected only a few times. The chain uses TRBV7-2 and TRBJ2-5, with D possibly matching TRBD2 (5 bases). The CDR3 extends over 14 amino acids. V shed 5 bases and J shed 1 base, with 11 bases lying between them. CDR1 and CDR2 (germline): SGHTA, FQGNSA. CDR3 DNA sequence: TGTGCCAGCAGCGAGCGAGGGCCCCAAGAGACCCAGTACTTC. It encodes CASSERGPQETQYF.

There are a few counts of this clonotype. This chain links TRBV5-1 with TRBJ1-1; D is undetermined. V was shortened by 0 bases and J by 6 bases, with 9 bases between the two germline ends. Looked up from germline, CDR1 is SGHRS and CDR2 is YFSETQ. This CDR3 is built from 13 residues. Here the CDR3 DNA reads TGCGCCAGCAGCTTGGAACCAGGCGCTGAAGCTTTCTTT. Residues: CASSLEPGAEAFF. Together with reference TRBV5-1 and TRBJ1-1, the CDR3 gives the full variable domain: KAGVTQTPRYLIKTRGQQVTLSCSPISGHRSVSWYQQTPGQGLQFLFEYFSETQRNKGNFPGRFSGRQFSNSRSEMNVSTLELGDSALYLCASSLEPGAEAFFGQGTRLTVV.

V gene TRBV2 combines with J gene TRBJ2-5; D possibly corresponds to TRBD2 (6 bases). The CDR3 has 13 amino acids. The germline V gene has CDR1 SNHLY and CDR2 FYNNEI. The V and J ends lost 5 bases and 14 bases respectively, with 21 bases between them. In DNA, the CDR3 is TGTGCCAGCAGTTACCTGCGGGACTCCCTTGTATACTTC. Amino acids: CASSYLRDSLVYF.

This clonotype showed up just a few times. Possible read error: a much larger clone is one base away. J is TRBJ2-5 and V is TRBV20-1, with unresolved D. TRBJ2-1 matches the DNA end more closely, so the J call is doubtful. This CDR3 region has 11 residues. In germline, CDR1 is DFQATT, CDR2 SNEGSKA (reference sequence). In DNA, the CDR3 is TGCAGTGCTAGAGGGGGAAATGAGCAGTTCTTC. Residues: CSARGGNEQFF.

In regard to this clonotype: A much larger clone differs from this one at a single base, so this may be a read error. This chain connects TRBV29-1 to TRBJ2-5; D unresolved. Deletions cut 5 bases from V and 1 base from J, with 8 bases between. This CDR3 comprises 12 residues. Germline CDR1 SQVTM, CDR2 ANQGSEA. CDR3 sequence (DNA): TGCAGCGTTATAGTGCCCCAAGAGACCCAGTACTTC. Residues: CSVIVPQETQYF.

The V and J genes are TRBV3-1 and TRBJ2-5; TRBD1 agrees at 8 bases. Looked up from germline, CDR1 is LGHDT and CDR2 is YNNKEL (reference sequence). V lost 1 base and J lost 4; bases outside the gene matches: 8. CDR3 length: 16 amino acids. DNA for the CDR3: TGTGCCAGCAGCCAAGTAGGAGGGACAGGTGGAGAGACCCAGTACTTC. This codes for CASSQVGGTGGETQYF.

This chain uses TRBV20-1 with TRBJ1-2; D is perhaps TRBD1 (6 bases). Trimming removed 2 bases at V and 12 bases at J, with 22 bases between. Germline V gene lookup returns CDR1 DFQATT and CDR2 SNEGSKA (reference sequence). The CDR3 covers 14 residues. CDR3 nucleotide sequence: TGCAGTGCTAGAATCGATGGGACACGGTTTAGGAACACCTTC. Translation: CSARIDGTRFRNTF.